Shown below are 28 T cell receptor beta chains from a single sample sequenced in a study of CD8+CD57+ T cells in acquired aplastic anemia. The template used for profiling TCR beta VDJ and CDR3 was genomic DNA. One entry per CDR3 protein, called by TCRdb with MiXCR from the reads. This sample has hundreds of thousands of distinct CDR3 sequences, with 60% to 80% found just once. Sequencing input: sorted CD4+, CD8+, or CD8+CD57+ T cells (not recorded which) from PBMCs. These receptor sequences come from a human donor in good health, serving as a control.

V usage is TRBV2 and J usage is TRBJ1-6; D gene ambiguous. Deletions cut 4 bases from V and 3 bases from J, with 13 bases between. CDR3 length: 16 residues. CDR1 SNHLY and CDR2 FYNNEI come from the germline V gene. The CDR3 coding sequence is TGTGCCAGCAGTGGATCGAGTCGGGGCTATAATTCACCCCTCCACTTT. Encoded protein: CASSGSSRGYNSPLHF.

This chain uses TRBV7-2 with TRBJ1-5; weak D call: TRBD1 (6 bases). Trimming stripped 2 bases from V and 3 bases from J, with 17 bases between. From germline, CDR1 is SGHTA and CDR2 FQGNSA. The CDR3 is 17 amino acids. The CDR3 nucleotides read TGTGCCAGCAGCTTATCAGCCACAGGGATCATCAATCAGCCCCAGCATTTT. The encoded protein is CASSLSATGIINQPQHF.

The CDR3: CSASGVDEQWGGYTF. As DNA, the CDR3 is TGCAGTGCCTCGGGGGTGGACGAGCAGTGGGGCGGCTACACCTTC. This rearrangement joins TRBV20-1 to TRBJ1-2; perhaps TRBD1 as D (5 bases). Trimming cost V 6 bases and J 8 bases, with 25 bases left between them. Germline CDR1 is DFQATT and CDR2 is SNEGSKA (reference sequence). CDR3 length: 15 amino acids.

The rearrangement links TRBV20-1 to TRBJ2-3, with 12 bases fitting TRBD1. The CDR3 sequence is 12 residues long. V gave up 3 bases and J gave up 13 bases; unmatched junction bases: 5. Germline CDR1 and CDR2: DFQATT and SNEGSKA (reference sequence). The CDR3 coding sequence is TGCAGTGCTAGGGGACAGGGGGCGGGAAAGTATTTT. Protein: CSARGQGAGKYF.

J is TRBJ1-1 and V is TRBV6-6; 11 bases line up with TRBD1. This CDR3 contains 12 residues. The germline V gene encodes CDR1 MNHNY and CDR2 SVGAGI (reference sequence). The junction had 7 bases not matched to a gene; V was cut back by 9 bases and J by 10 bases. The CDR3 DNA sequence: TGTGCCAGTAATCTTGGGACAGGGGGAGCTTTCTTT. Residues: CASNLGTGGAFF.

This clonotype showed up just once. The CDR3 carries no conserved terminal phenylalanine or tryptophan, so it likely arises from a read error. V and J are TRBV20-1 and TRBJ2-5; D possibly corresponds to TRBD2 (5 bases). The CDR3 extends over 14 amino acids. Per germline, CDR1 DFQATT and CDR2 SNEGSKA (reference sequence). CDR3 amino acids: CSAAPGSFSEAQYL. Written as DNA, the CDR3 is TGCAGTGCCGCCCCGGGATCTTTCTCAGAGGCCCAGTACCTC.

The chain recombines TRBV7-2 with TRBJ1-6; no reliable D call. This CDR3 has 13 residues. CDR1 is SGHTA and CDR2 is FQGNSA in the germline V gene. V lost 5 bases, J lost 8 bases, and 10 bases lay in between. The CDR3 DNA sequence: TGTGCCAGCAGCCAGGTTGGTGATTCACCCCTCCACTTT. Protein product: CASSQVGDSPLHF.

This chain links TRBV7-2 with TRBJ1-2; D not resolved. Germline V lookup: CDR1 SGHTA, CDR2 FQGNSA. The ends were cut back, 4 bases at V and 3 bases at J, with 15 bases in the middle. CDR3 length: 15 residues. CDR3 protein: CASSSGIYTYYGYTF. For the CDR3, the DNA is TGTGCCAGCAGCTCTGGGATCTATACCTACTATGGCTACACCTTC.

At least ten counts were recorded for this clonotype. The V gene is TRBV15, the J gene TRBJ1-6; no firm D call. This CDR3 contains 14 residues. V dropped 5 bases and J dropped 5 bases, with 10 bases sitting between them. Per the germline V gene, CDR1 is LNHNV and CDR2 is YYDKDF (reference sequence). The chain's CDR3 is CATSLTTDNSPLHF. The CDR3 region has the DNA TGTGCCACCAGCTTAACCACGGATAATTCACCCCTCCACTTT.

About this clonotype itself: One end of the junction is discordant with germline, which a read error may explain. This chain connects TRBV9 to TRBJ1-6, with a possible D match to TRBD1 (5 bases). Germline CDR1 is SGDLS and CDR2 is YYNGEE. The CDR3 loop spans 14 amino acids. The CDR3 coding sequence is TGTGCCAGCAGTTTAAGCAGGGACGACGAGCAGTACTTCTTT. Protein product: CASSLSRDDEQYFF.

The rearrangement uses TRBV10-3 and TRBJ2-1; TRBD2 matches at 14 bases. In germline, CDR1 is ENHRY, CDR2 SYGVKD. The ends lost 2 bases at V and 7 bases at J; junction bases unmatched: 1. The CDR3 has 15 amino acids. CDR3 protein: CAISEGLAGGNEQFF. The CDR3 nucleotides read TGTGCCATCAGTGAGGGACTAGCGGGGGGTAATGAGCAGTTCTTC.

The chain has TRBV12-3 or TRBV12-4 and TRBJ1-5, with D unresolved. The CDR3 covers 11 residues. V was trimmed by 11 bases and J by 12 bases, leaving 17 bases between them. CDR3 amino acids: CAGSYPPHQHF. The DNA of the CDR3 is TGTGCCGGTAGTTACCCCCCCCACCAGCATTTT.

The chain recombines TRBV5-1 with TRBJ2-7; D remains unclear. Trimming shortened V by 0 bases and J by 6 bases, and 13 bases separated the two germline ends. The CDR3 is 14 amino acids. Germline V gene sequence: CDR1 SGHRS, CDR2 YFSETQ. CDR3: CASSLERGDTEQYF. CDR3 in DNA: TGCGCCAGCAGCTTGGAGCGAGGAGATACCGAGCAGTACTTC.

Comments on this clonotype: Mismatch with germline at one junction end may stem from a read error. V is TRBV10-2 and J is TRBJ1-6; D remains ambiguous. Per germline, CDR1 WSHSY and CDR2 SAAADI. The CDR3 has 15 residues. In DNA form, the CDR3 reads TGTGCCAGCAGTGAGTTGGCGCAGCATAATTCAGATCTCCACTTT. It translates to CASSELAQHNSDLHF.

To note about this clonotype: The junction departs from germline at one end; a sequencing error may be responsible. This chain joins TRBV9 and TRBJ2-7, with TRBD2 matching 8 bases. CDR3 length: 14 amino acids. The germline CDR1 and CDR2 sequences are SGDLS and YYNGEE. The CDR3 DNA reads TGTGCCAGCAGCGTGTTAGCGGGGACATCCTACAATGACTTC. Translating gives CASSVLAGTSYNDF.

This clonotype was counted ten times or more. The chain joins TRBV20-1 to TRBJ1-5, with D unclear. V was trimmed by 0 bases and J by 9 bases, leaving 18 bases between them. CDR1 is DFQATT, CDR2 SNEGSKA, per germline (reference sequence). The CDR3 length is 15 residues. The CDR3 spells CSARDAGGVDGPQHF. DNA of the CDR3: TGCAGTGCTAGAGATGCGGGCGGCGTAGACGGGCCCCAGCATTTT.

This clonotype appeared many times. This chain connects TRBV7-2 to TRBJ1-2, with TRBD1 matching 8 bases. The V gene's germline CDR1 is SGHTA and CDR2 FQGNSA. The junction had 11 bases not matched to a gene; V was cut back by 5 bases and J by 6 bases. CDR3 length equals 15 residues. The CDR3 sequence is CASSPEGTGSDGYTF. The CDR3, as DNA: TGTGCCAGCAGCCCCGAAGGGACAGGCTCTGATGGCTACACCTTC.

The chain joins TRBV4-3 to TRBJ2-5; TRBD2 agrees at 8 bases. The CDR3 covers 16 residues. J lost 5 bases, V lost 0 bases, and 8 bases had no gene match. Germline assignment: CDR1 LGHNA and CDR2 YSLEER. Here the CDR3 reads CASSQDAGGYNETQYF. The CDR3, as DNA: TGCGCCAGCAGCCAAGACGCGGGGGGTTACAATGAGACCCAGTACTTC.

Details on this clonotype: A much larger clone sits a single nucleotide away, making a read error possible. The chain uses TRBV6-4 and TRBJ2-1, with D possibly matching TRBD2 (5 bases). The germline V gene has CDR1 MRHNA and CDR2 SNTAGT. The CDR3 runs to 11 residues. CDR3 protein: CASGDRGREFF. For the CDR3, the DNA is TGTGCCAGCGGTGACCGGGGTAGGGAGTTCTTC.

This chain uses TRBV28 with TRBJ2-7; tentative D call: TRBD2 (6 bases). V dropped 4 bases and J dropped 12 bases, with 16 bases sitting between them. CDR1 MDHEN and CDR2 SYDVKM come from the germline V gene. The length of the CDR3 is 12 residues. CDR3 in amino acids: CASSSGPGGRYF. Written as DNA, the CDR3 is TGTGCCAGCAGTTCCGGACCCGGGGGTAGGTACTTC.

This clonotype has at least ten counts. V and J are TRBV7-2 and TRBJ2-6; D remains ambiguous. The ends were cut back, 4 bases at V and 0 bases at J, with 10 bases in the middle. Germline values: CDR1 SGHTA, CDR2 FQGNSA. The CDR3 is 16 amino acids. The CDR3 bases are TGTGCCAGCAGCTCGCGAGTCCTCTCTGGGGCCAACGTCCTGACTTTC. It translates to CASSSRVLSGANVLTF.

This chain connects TRBV5-6 to TRBJ1-6, with a tentative D call TRBD1 (5 bases). The germline V and J ends were trimmed by 3 bases and 0 bases, with 16 bases remaining between them. Germline CDR1 is SGHDT and CDR2 is YYEEEE. This CDR3 comprises 18 residues. In DNA form, the CDR3 reads TGTGCCAGCAGCTCAAGACAGAGGTACACCTCCTATAATTCACCCCTCCACTTT. Translation gives CASSSRQRYTSYNSPLHF.

Comments on this clonotype: Compared with germline, one end of the junction differs, possibly owing to a read error. The chain uses TRBV25-1 and TRBJ2-7; 9 nucleotides agree with TRBD1. The CDR3 has 17 residues. Germline lookup yields CDR1 MGHDK and CDR2 SYGVNS. The CDR3 nucleotides read TGTGCCAGCAGCCGAGATTTGGGACAGGGATCCTCCTACGAGCAGCACTTC. Its translation: CASSRDLGQGSSYEQHF.

Note on this clonotype: A junction end diverges from the germline sequence, so it may reflect a read error. The chain carries TRBV2 and TRBJ2-6, with a tentative D call TRBD1 (6 bases). Germline V CDR1 and CDR2: SNHLY, FYNNEI. The CDR3 is made up of 15 amino acids. The CDR3: CASRVGGSGANVLSF. CDR3 in DNA: TGTGCCAGCCGCGTAGGGGGAAGTGGGGCCAACGTCCTGAGTTTC.

V usage is TRBV9 and J usage is TRBJ1-6; TRBD1 agrees at 11 bases. The germline gives CDR1 SGDLS, CDR2 YYNGEE. This CDR3 contains 14 residues. Unmatched junction bases numbered 10, after V lost 3 bases and J lost 17 bases. The CDR3 here is CASSAGGQGAVVHF. DNA for the CDR3: TGTGCCAGCAGCGCCGGTGGACAGGGGGCGGTGGTCCACTTT. Full variable domain (remainder filled in from reference TRBV9 and TRBJ1-6): DSGVTQTPKHLITATGQRVTLRCSPRSGDLSVYWYQQSLDQGLQFLIQYYNGEERAKGNILERFSAQQFPDLHSELNLSSLELGDSALYFCASSAGGQGAVVHFGNGTRLTVT.

This clonotype was recorded at least ten times. The chain carries TRBV30 and TRBJ1-1, with D perhaps matching TRBD1 (6 bases). CDR1 and CDR2 (germline): GTSNPN, SVGIG (reference sequence). The germline V and J ends were trimmed by 6 bases and 0 bases, with 11 bases remaining between them. This CDR3 contains 13 residues. The DNA of the CDR3 is TGTGCCTGCCAGGGGCGGATGAACACTGAAGCTTTCTTT. Translated: CACQGRMNTEAFF.

This clonotype was seen just once. This likely comes from a read error, as the CDR3 has no conserved phenylalanine or tryptophan at its end. The DNA is left out, because the CDR3 cannot be placed on it with certainty; the CDR3 is given as TCRdb lists it. The V gene is TRBV19, the J gene TRBJ2-3; TRBD1 is the table's D call, not checked against the DNA. Per germline, CDR1 LNHDA and CDR2 SQIVND (reference sequence). The CDR3 has 14 residues if both end residues are counted. The CDR3 is CASSPTGLGRWEYY.

This clonotype was observed a handful of times. This chain connects TRBV6-2 or TRBV6-3 to TRBJ2-2; 12 bases map to TRBD2. Germline loops: CDR1 MNHEY, CDR2 SVGEGT. The CDR3 has 18 amino acids. The V segment lost 0 bases and the J segment 1 base; nucleotides outside the gene matches: 3. DNA of the CDR3: TGTGCCAGCAGTTACTCCAGACTAGCGGGGGTGAACACCGGGGAGCTGTTTTTT. Amino acid sequence: CASSYSRLAGVNTGELFF.